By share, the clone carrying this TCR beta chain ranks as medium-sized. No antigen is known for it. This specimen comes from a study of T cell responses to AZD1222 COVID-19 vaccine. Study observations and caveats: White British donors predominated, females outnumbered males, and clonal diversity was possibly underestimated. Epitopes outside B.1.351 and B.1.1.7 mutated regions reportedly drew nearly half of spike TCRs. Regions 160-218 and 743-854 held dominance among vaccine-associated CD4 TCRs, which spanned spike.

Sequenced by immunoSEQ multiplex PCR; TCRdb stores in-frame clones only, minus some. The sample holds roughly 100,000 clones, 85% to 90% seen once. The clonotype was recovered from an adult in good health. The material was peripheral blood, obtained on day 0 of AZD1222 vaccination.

The CDR3, as DNA: TGTGCCAGCAGCGTAGGGGACATGAGCTCCTACGAGCAGTACTTC. It encodes CASSVGDMSSYEQYF. The V gene is TRBV9, the J gene TRBJ2-7, with D tentatively TRBD1 (6 bases). The CDR3 runs to 15 residues. The germline gives CDR1 SGDLS, CDR2 YYNGEE. The ends were cut back, 0 bases at V and 0 bases at J, with 10 bases in the middle.